This T cell receptor beta chain was captured in a study of shared clonotypes between healthy human individuals. About the research overall: CD8 memory received one plate per donor, CD8 naive two, CD4 memory three and CD4 naive three. Notes on the study in general: Deeper or shallower sequencing was expected to change how clonotypes are shared among donors. Across subsets, estimated richness was generally greater for naive than for memory populations.

The germline gives CDR1 SNHLY, CDR2 FYNNEI. Losses at the gene ends were 8 bases for V and 5 bases for J; bases not matched to a gene: 13. This CDR3 comprises 15 residues. Using immunoSEQ multiplex PCR, the repertoire was profiled, and TCRdb retains in-frame clones only, with some absent. The data contain about 700,000 clones, 74% of them singletons. As regards this clone: Its antigen is as yet unknown.

This receptor was identified in a woman aged 30 to 39 in good health. Sequencing was done on a sample of memory CD4+ T cells sorted from blood. The subset is: CD45RA-negative fraction. The chain uses TRBV2 and TRBJ2-5, with 8 bases identical to TRBD1. The CDR3 DNA sequence: TGTGCCAGCGGTGTGGACAGGGTTTTTCGGGAGACCCAGTACTTC. This gives the protein CASGVDRVFRETQYF.